The clone carrying this TCR beta chain was recorded a few times. RNA transcripts yielded amplified TCR beta CDR3 regions. During a first-round RT-PCR of the TCR CDR3, the HTBI primer set was used. MiXCR was run by TCRdb on the multiplex PCR reads, yielding one entry per CDR3 protein. The table records some 700,000 distinct CDR3 sequences, approximately 15% of them present only once. These data belong to a study of T cells in Graves' hyperthyroidism and ophthalmopathy. Trimming removed 2 bases at V and 1 base at J, with 11 bases between. Germline CDR1 WSHSY, CDR2 SAAADI. The CDR3 length is 15 residues. Input material: blood. This receptor was identified in a man aged 45-65 years with Graves' hyperthyroidism. The chain combines TRBV10-2 with TRBJ1-1, with D perhaps TRBD1 (6 bases). CDR3 loop: CASSETGTRNTEAFF. The CDR3 DNA reads TGCGCCAGCAGTGAGACCGGGACAAGGAACACTGAAGCTTTCTTT.